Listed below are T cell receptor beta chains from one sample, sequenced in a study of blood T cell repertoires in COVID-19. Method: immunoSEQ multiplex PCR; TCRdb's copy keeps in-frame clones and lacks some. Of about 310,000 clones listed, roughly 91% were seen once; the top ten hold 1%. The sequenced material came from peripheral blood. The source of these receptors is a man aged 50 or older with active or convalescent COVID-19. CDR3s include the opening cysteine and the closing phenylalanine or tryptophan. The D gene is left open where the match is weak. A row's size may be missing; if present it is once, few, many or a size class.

CDR3nt: TGTGCCAGCAGCCCGCAGGGTTTGAACACTGAAGCTTTCTTT; CDR3aa: CASSPQGLNTEAFF; j_gene: TRBJ1-1; d_gene: .; abundance: .; v_gene: TRBV7-9
CDR3nt: TGCAGCGTGAAAAGTACCAGGGTCGAAGCTTTCTTT; CDR3aa: CSVKSTRVEAFF; j_gene: TRBJ1-1; d_gene: .; abundance: few; v_gene: TRBV29-1
CDR3nt: TGCGCCAGCAGCCTTGGGACACCGGGGATGGGCTATGGCTACACCTTC; CDR3aa: CASSLGTPGMGYGYTF; j_gene: TRBJ1-2; d_gene: .; abundance: few; v_gene: TRBV5-1
CDR3nt: TGTGCCAGCAGTGACCGGACAAGCACAGATACGCAGTATTTT; CDR3aa: CASSDRTSTDTQYF; j_gene: TRBJ2-3; d_gene: .; abundance: .; v_gene: TRBV2
CDR3nt: TGCGCCAGCAGCTCGGCCGGTAGCGGGGGCACAGATACGCAGTATTTT; CDR3aa: CASSSAGSGGTDTQYF; j_gene: TRBJ2-3; d_gene: TRBD2; abundance: .; v_gene: TRBV5-1
CDR3nt: TGTGCCAGCAGCGTTGAAGGGAGAGGTGGACTGTTTTTT; CDR3aa: CASSVEGRGGLFF; j_gene: TRBJ1-4; d_gene: .; abundance: .; v_gene: TRBV9
CDR3nt: TGTGCCAGCAGTTTAGGACAGGGACGGGGCTATGGCTACACCTTC; CDR3aa: CASSLGQGRGYGYTF; j_gene: TRBJ1-2; d_gene: TRBD1; abundance: .; v_gene: TRBV6-6
CDR3nt: TGCAGCGTTCCCTTAGCGGGAGGGGGCACAGATACGCAGTATTTT; CDR3aa: CSVPLAGGGTDTQYF; j_gene: TRBJ2-3; d_gene: TRBD2; abundance: .; v_gene: TRBV29-1
CDR3nt: TGTGCCAGCAGCTTAGCCTCGGGGTCCCACGTGAACACTGAAGCTTTCTTT; CDR3aa: CASSLASGSHVNTEAFF; j_gene: TRBJ1-1; d_gene: .; abundance: .; v_gene: TRBV7-2
CDR3nt: TGTGCCAGCAGTTACTCGGGACAGGATAGCAATCAGCCCCAGCATTTT; CDR3aa: CASSYSGQDSNQPQHF; j_gene: TRBJ1-5; d_gene: TRBD1; abundance: .; v_gene: TRBV6-6
CDR3nt: TGTGCCAGCAGTCGTAACCCCGGTTCCGGGGAGACTGAAGCTTTCTTT; CDR3aa: CASSRNPGSGETEAFF; j_gene: TRBJ1-1; d_gene: .; abundance: .; v_gene: TRBV7-2
CDR3nt: TGTGCCAGCAGTTACGGGACAGGCCCGCAAGAGACCCAGTACTTC; CDR3aa: CASSYGTGPQETQYF; j_gene: TRBJ2-5; d_gene: TRBD1; abundance: .; v_gene: TRBV6-5
CDR3nt: TGCGCCAGCAGCTTGGGAGCACAGGGGGCGAACACTGAAGCTTTCTTT; CDR3aa: CASSLGAQGANTEAFF; j_gene: TRBJ1-1; d_gene: TRBD1; abundance: .; v_gene: TRBV5-1
CDR3nt: TGTGCCAGCAGCCTACAGGGTAGGGACACCGGGGAGCTGTTTTTT; CDR3aa: CASSLQGRDTGELFF; j_gene: TRBJ2-2; d_gene: .; abundance: .; v_gene: TRBV9
CDR3nt: TGTGCCAGCAGCTTATCAGGTCCAAATGGCTACACCTTC; CDR3aa: CASSLSGPNGYTF; j_gene: TRBJ1-2; d_gene: .; abundance: .; v_gene: TRBV7-2
CDR3nt: TGTGCCAGCCAAGGAGGGGGTTGGGGACAGAGATCGGGTTCACCCCTCCACTTT; CDR3aa: CASQGGGWGQRSGSPLHF; j_gene: TRBJ1-6; d_gene: TRBD1; abundance: .; v_gene: TRBV28
CDR3nt: TGTGCCAGTAGTATCCGTCGCAATCAGCCCCAGCATTTT; CDR3aa: CASSIRRNQPQHF; j_gene: TRBJ1-5; d_gene: .; abundance: .; v_gene: TRBV19
CDR3nt: TGTGCCAGCAGTAAGGAGAGAGTCATGAACACTGAAGCTTTCTTT; CDR3aa: CASSKERVMNTEAFF; j_gene: TRBJ1-1; d_gene: .; abundance: .; v_gene: TRBV2
CDR3nt: TGTGCCAGCAGCTTCCCCGACAGGGAGAATTCGGAAGGCTACACCTTC; CDR3aa: CASSFPDRENSEGYTF; j_gene: TRBJ1-2; d_gene: TRBD1; abundance: .; v_gene: TRBV5-4
CDR3nt: TGTGCCAGCAGCCAAGCACAGGGGGCAGATGGCTACACCTTC; CDR3aa: CASSQAQGADGYTF; j_gene: TRBJ1-2; d_gene: TRBD1; abundance: .; v_gene: TRBV4-2
CDR3nt: TGCGCCAGCAGCCTAGCGGGAACCACAGATACGCAGTATTTT; CDR3aa: CASSLAGTTDTQYF; j_gene: TRBJ2-3; d_gene: TRBD2; abundance: .; v_gene: TRBV10-1
CDR3nt: TGTGCCAGCAGTCCACAGGGGGCCGGCACCTTC; CDR3aa: CASSPQGAGTF; j_gene: TRBJ1-2; d_gene: TRBD1; abundance: .; v_gene: TRBV2
CDR3nt: TGTGCCAGCACGGGACTATGGCGGGGAAACGGGGAGCTGTTTTTT; CDR3aa: CASTGLWRGNGELFF; j_gene: TRBJ2-2; d_gene: TRBD2; abundance: .; v_gene: TRBV7-9
CDR3nt: TGTGCCAGTAGTAAGAAGGGGACAGGGGATAACACCGGGGAGCTGTTTTTT; CDR3aa: CASSKKGTGDNTGELFF; j_gene: TRBJ2-2; d_gene: TRBD1; abundance: .; v_gene: TRBV19
CDR3nt: TGTGCCAGCATTACCGGGACAGGGTCCTACGAGCAGTACTTC; CDR3aa: CASITGTGSYEQYF; j_gene: TRBJ2-7; d_gene: TRBD1; abundance: .; v_gene: TRBV2
CDR3nt: TGTGCCAGCAGCTTACAGGACAGGGGAAATGAAAAACTGTTTTTT; CDR3aa: CASSLQDRGNEKLFF; j_gene: TRBJ1-4; d_gene: TRBD1; abundance: .; v_gene: TRBV5-4
CDR3nt: TGTGCCAGCAGCCGGGGACAGGGAAGCTATGGCTACACCTTC; CDR3aa: CASSRGQGSYGYTF; j_gene: TRBJ1-2; d_gene: TRBD1; abundance: .; v_gene: TRBV28
CDR3nt: TGTGCCAGCAGGGCCCGGGACAGGGTGGCCGAGCAGTACTTC; CDR3aa: CASRARDRVAEQYF; j_gene: TRBJ2-7; d_gene: TRBD1; abundance: .; v_gene: TRBV5-8
CDR3nt: TGCAGTGCTAGTGAGGGGGCCACTGAAGCTTTCTTT; CDR3aa: CSASEGATEAFF; j_gene: TRBJ1-1; d_gene: TRBD1; abundance: .; v_gene: TRBV20-1
CDR3nt: TGTGCCATCAGTGAGTCCTCGACAGGGTCCAATTCACCCCTCCACTTT; CDR3aa: CAISESSTGSNSPLHF; j_gene: TRBJ1-6; d_gene: TRBD1; abundance: .; v_gene: TRBV10-3
CDR3nt: TGTGCCAGCAGCGTCGGGGGGGGCTCCTACGAGCAGTACTTC; CDR3aa: CASSVGGGSYEQYF; j_gene: TRBJ2-7; d_gene: TRBD2; abundance: .; v_gene: TRBV3-1/TRBV3-2
CDR3nt: TGTGCCAGCAGCACCGGGACTATTTACAATGAGCAGTTCTTC; CDR3aa: CASSTGTIYNEQFF; j_gene: TRBJ2-1; d_gene: TRBD2; abundance: .; v_gene: TRBV5-5
CDR3nt: TGTGCCAGCCGTAGCGGGGGCTCCTACAATGAGCAGTTCTTC; CDR3aa: CASRSGGSYNEQFF; j_gene: TRBJ2-1; d_gene: TRBD2; abundance: once; v_gene: TRBV6-5
CDR3nt: TGTGCCAGCGAGACAGGCCGATCCTACGAGCAGTACTTC; CDR3aa: CASETGRSYEQYF; j_gene: TRBJ2-7; d_gene: .; abundance: .; v_gene: TRBV28
CDR3nt: TGTGCCAGCAGTGCCCTTCCGTCGGGGAGCGATAATGATGAGCAGTTCTTC; CDR3aa: CASSALPSGSDNDEQFF; j_gene: TRBJ2-1; d_gene: .; abundance: .; v_gene: TRBV2
CDR3nt: TGTGCCATCAGTGGTAGCGGGGGGCCCCCCCAAGAGACCCAGTACTTC; CDR3aa: CAISGSGGPPQETQYF; j_gene: TRBJ2-5; d_gene: TRBD2; abundance: .; v_gene: TRBV10-3
CDR3nt: TGTGCCAGCAGTTGGCGGGGAGCTAATCAGCCCCAGCATTTT; CDR3aa: CASSWRGANQPQHF; j_gene: TRBJ1-5; d_gene: .; abundance: .; v_gene: TRBV6-2/TRBV6-3
CDR3nt: TGTGCCAGCAGCTTATTCGACAGTACCTACGAGCAGTACTTC; CDR3aa: CASSLFDSTYEQYF; j_gene: TRBJ2-7; d_gene: .; abundance: few; v_gene: TRBV7-2
CDR3nt: TGTGCCAGCAGCTTTAAAGGGGCGCAGGTTAAGGATGGCTACACCTTC; CDR3aa: CASSFKGAQVKDGYTF; j_gene: TRBJ1-2; d_gene: .; abundance: .; v_gene: TRBV7-9
CDR3nt: TGCGCCAGCAGCCAAGAGAATCTGGCCGTCGGGTCCTACAATGAGCAGTTCTTC; CDR3aa: CASSQENLAVGSYNEQFF; j_gene: TRBJ2-1; d_gene: .; abundance: .; v_gene: TRBV4-1
CDR3nt: TGTGCCAGCAGCTTAACCGGGACAGGGAAGTCACCCCTCCACTTT; CDR3aa: CASSLTGTGKSPLHF; j_gene: TRBJ1-6; d_gene: TRBD1; abundance: once; v_gene: TRBV7-2
CDR3nt: TGTGCCAGTAGTATAGAGACAGGGGGATCGTTGAATGAGCAGTTCTTC; CDR3aa: CASSIETGGSLNEQFF; j_gene: TRBJ2-1; d_gene: TRBD1; abundance: .; v_gene: TRBV19
CDR3nt: TGTGCCAGCAGCAACCAGGGGGGCTATGGCTACACCTTC; CDR3aa: CASSNQGGYGYTF; j_gene: TRBJ1-2; d_gene: TRBD1; abundance: .; v_gene: TRBV7-2
CDR3nt: TGTGCCAGCAGCTCCTGGCGGGGGAGGTCCTACGAGCAGTACTTC; CDR3aa: CASSSWRGRSYEQYF; j_gene: TRBJ2-7; d_gene: TRBD2; abundance: few; v_gene: TRBV11-2
CDR3nt: TGTGCCATCAGTGAGTCGGGACTCCTTACCTCCAATGAGCAGTTCTTC; CDR3aa: CAISESGLLTSNEQFF; j_gene: TRBJ2-1; d_gene: .; abundance: few; v_gene: TRBV10-3
CDR3nt: TGTGCCAGCAGCTGGGCGGGGGGGTCCGGAGATACGCAGTATTTT; CDR3aa: CASSWAGGSGDTQYF; j_gene: TRBJ2-3; d_gene: TRBD2; abundance: .; v_gene: TRBV5-4
CDR3nt: TGTGCCACCAGCAGAGATCCAGGGGGCGGCCAGCCCCAGCATTTT; CDR3aa: CATSRDPGGGQPQHF; j_gene: TRBJ1-5; d_gene: TRBD1; abundance: .; v_gene: TRBV15
CDR3nt: TGTGCCAGCAGCGGAGAACGACAGGGGGATAACACTGAAGCTTTCTTT; CDR3aa: CASSGERQGDNTEAFF; j_gene: TRBJ1-1; d_gene: TRBD1; abundance: .; v_gene: TRBV9
CDR3nt: TGCGCCAGCAGCCAAGTGGGGACAGGGGACAATCAGCCCCAGCATTTT; CDR3aa: CASSQVGTGDNQPQHF; j_gene: TRBJ1-5; d_gene: TRBD1; abundance: once; v_gene: TRBV4-3
CDR3nt: TGTGCCAGCAGCAAATTGGGGGGGGATCAGCCCCAGCATTTT; CDR3aa: CASSKLGGDQPQHF; j_gene: TRBJ1-5; d_gene: .; abundance: .; v_gene: TRBV5-6